One sample yielded the 17 T cell receptor beta chains listed below, sequenced in a study of cytomegalovirus exposure and HLA in healthy donors. Sequencing was performed with immunoSEQ multiplex PCR; in TCRdb, only in-frame clones are kept and a portion is missing. This table has about 70,000 clones, around 94% appearing once. The sequenced sample consisted of PBMCs. These receptors were taken from a woman between 18 and 29 years old in good health and CMV-seropositive.

V and J are TRBV19 and TRBJ1-6, with D possibly being TRBD1 (6 bases). This CDR3 is built from 13 residues. The germline V and J ends were trimmed by 9 bases and 7 bases, with 13 bases remaining between them. Germline V gene lookup returns CDR1 LNHDA and CDR2 SQIVND (reference sequence). This chain's CDR3 is CASRWTANSPLHF. Written as DNA, the CDR3 is TGTGCCAGCCGATGGACAGCCAATTCACCCCTCCACTTT.

In this sample, this clone turned up once. The V and J genes are TRBV9 and TRBJ2-3, with 7 bases lining up with TRBD2. CDR1 SGDLS and CDR2 YYNGEE come from the germline V gene. The CDR3 sequence is 17 residues long. J gave up 5 bases and V 0 bases, and 12 bases lay outside the gene matches. The CDR3 nucleotides are TGTGCCAGCAGCGTAGAGGGCTCGACGGGAGGCCAAGATACGCAGTATTTT. Amino acids: CASSVEGSTGGQDTQYF.

This clone was observed a single time. The rearrangement joins TRBV7-2 to TRBJ1-2, with D perhaps TRBD1 (6 bases). The germline V and J ends were trimmed by 1 base and 8 bases, with 20 bases remaining between them. Germline CDR1 and CDR2: SGHTA and FQGNSA. The length of the CDR3 is 16 residues. For the CDR3, the DNA is TGTGCCAGCAGCTTAGAGAGGGGCAGGGGAGTGGGGGGCTACACCTTC. Protein sequence: CASSLERGRGVGGYTF. Together with reference TRBV7-2 and TRBJ1-2, the CDR3 gives the full variable domain: GAGVSQSPSNKVTEKGKDVELRCDPISGHTALYWYRQSLGQGLEFLIYFQGNSAPDKSGLPSDRFSAERTGGSVSTLTIQRTQQEDSAVYLCASSLERGRGVGGYTFGSGTRLTVV.

The chain recombines TRBV6-5 with TRBJ2-1; 7 nucleotides match TRBD2. Germline lookup yields CDR1 MNHEY and CDR2 SVGAGI. Unmatched junction bases numbered 4, after V lost 5 bases and J lost 0 bases. The CDR3 is made up of 15 amino acids. CDR3 bases: TGTGCCAGCAGTGGCGGGGGTAGCTCCTACAATGAGCAGTTCTTC. The encoded protein is CASSGGGSSYNEQFF.

The chain combines TRBV6-1 with TRBJ2-3, with a possible D match to TRBD1 (5 bases). In germline, CDR1 is MNHNS, CDR2 SASEGT. V was clipped by 4 bases and J by 0 bases, with 17 bases between them. This CDR3 has 17 amino acids. The CDR3 spells CASSGYLGASSTDTQYF. The CDR3 region has the DNA TGTGCCAGCAGTGGGTACCTTGGGGCCTCTAGCACAGATACGCAGTATTTT.

The J gene is TRBJ1-5, the V gene TRBV27; 11 bases align to TRBD1. The length of the CDR3 is 17 residues. The V gene's germline CDR1 is MNHEY and CDR2 SMNVEV (reference sequence). V gave up 5 bases and J gave up 0 bases; unmatched junction bases: 6. This CDR3 reads CASSGTGGPYSNQPQHF. The CDR3 DNA sequence: TGTGCCAGCAGTGGGACAGGGGGTCCTTATAGCAATCAGCCCCAGCATTTT.

The V gene is TRBV5-1, the J gene TRBJ1-4, with 10 bases matching TRBD1. CDR1 is SGHRS, CDR2 YFSETQ, per germline. The CDR3 is 14 amino acids. V gave up 5 bases and J gave up 8 bases; unmatched junction bases: 6. This CDR3 is CASRPGQGGEKLFF. The CDR3 DNA sequence: TGCGCCAGCAGACCCGGACAGGGGGGAGAAAAACTGTTTTTT. Based on the CDR3 plus reference TRBV5-1 and TRBJ1-4, the full variable domain is KAGVTQTPRYLIKTRGQQVTLSCSPISGHRSVSWYQQTPGQGLQFLFEYFSETQRNKGNFPGRFSGRQFSNSRSEMNVSTLELGDSALYLCASRPGQGGEKLFFGSGTQLSVL.

The chain links TRBV10-1 to TRBJ2-1; the D is unclear. The CDR3 covers 15 residues. Trimming left V 10 bases short and J 5 bases short, with 21 bases between. Germline lookup yields CDR1 WNHNN and CDR2 SYGVQD (reference sequence). CDR3 sequence: CATSTARGNHNEQFF. The DNA for the CDR3 is TGCGCCACATCAACCGCCCGAGGTAATCACAATGAGCAGTTCTTC.

This chain links TRBV27 with TRBJ2-7; TRBD1 matches at 11 bases. The CDR3 loop spans 15 amino acids. V lost 6 bases to trimming and J lost 2 bases; unmatched junction nucleotides: 6. The germline gives CDR1 MNHEY, CDR2 SMNVEV (reference sequence). The CDR3 DNA follows: TGTGCCAGCAGCCCTGCGGGACAGGGGGCCTACGAGCAGTACTTC. Protein product: CASSPAGQGAYEQYF.

This chain joins TRBV19 and TRBJ2-7, with a possible D match to TRBD1 (7 bases). Trimming removed 4 bases at V and 0 bases at J, with 10 bases between. In germline, CDR1 is LNHDA, CDR2 SQIVND (reference sequence). The CDR3 sequence is 14 residues long. The chain's CDR3 is CASSTGGRSYEQYF. The CDR3 DNA reads TGTGCCAGTAGTACAGGGGGGCGCTCCTACGAGCAGTACTTC. The variable domain in full, with the rest retrieved from reference TRBV19 and TRBJ2-7, is DGGITQSPKYLFRKEGQNVTLSCEQNLNHDAMYWYRQDPGQGLRLIYYSQIVNDFQKGDIAEGYSVSREKKESFPLTVTSAQKNPTAFYLCASSTGGRSYEQYFGPGTRLTVT.

The J gene is TRBJ2-1, the V gene TRBV11-2, with 9 bases matching TRBD2. Unmatched junction bases numbered 9, after V lost 0 bases and J lost 9 bases. The CDR3 has 16 amino acids. Germline V gene lookup returns CDR1 SGHAT and CDR2 FQNNGV. The CDR3 DNA is TGTGCCAGCAGCTTAGATGGCGCGGGGGGGTATAGTGAGCAGTTCTTC. The encoded protein is CASSLDGAGGYSEQFF.

The chain combines TRBV12-5 with TRBJ2-7, with D possibly TRBD2 on 5 matching bases. The CDR3 spans 13 residues. In germline, CDR1 is LGHNT, CDR2 FRNRAP. Trimming cost V 7 bases and J 0 bases, with 10 bases left between them. Here the CDR3 reads CASVGGYSYEQYF. CDR3 nucleotide sequence: TGTGCTAGTGTGGGCGGGTACTCCTACGAGCAGTACTTC. Together with reference TRBV12-5 and TRBJ2-7, the CDR3 gives the full variable domain: DARVTQTPRHKVTEMGQEVTMRCQPILGHNTVFWYRQTMMQGLELLAYFRNRAPLDDSGMPKDRFSAEMPDATLATLKIQPSEPRDSAVYFCASVGGYSYEQYFGPGTRLTVT.

The chain couples TRBV6-1 to TRBJ2-7, with 8 bases matching TRBD1. Losses at the gene ends were 4 bases for V and 4 bases for J; bases not matched to a gene: 9. This CDR3 is built from 15 residues. Germline CDR1 MNHNS, CDR2 SASEGT. DNA for the CDR3: TGTGCCAGCAGTGTGACAGGGGCTAATGTATACGAGCAGTACTTC. Translating it yields CASSVTGANVYEQYF.

The chain is built from TRBV13 and TRBJ2-1; TRBD1 agrees at 7 bases. In germline, CDR1 is PRHDT, CDR2 FYEKMQ (reference sequence). The CDR3 covers 16 residues. The junction had 6 bases not matched to a gene; V was cut back by 4 bases and J by 0 bases. The DNA for the CDR3 is TGTGCCAGCAGCTACCCGGGACAGAGCTCCTACAATGAGCAGTTCTTC. Translation: CASSYPGQSSYNEQFF.

The chain uses TRBV30 and TRBJ1-1; D not certain. V was clipped by 0 bases and J by 1 base, with 12 bases between them. CDR1 and CDR2 from the germline V gene are GTSNPN and SVGIG (reference sequence). This CDR3 is 15 amino acids long. CDR3 bases: TGTGCCTGGAGTGTATCAGTATCAAGGAACACTGAAGCTTTCTTT. It is translated as CAWSVSVSRNTEAFF.

This clone was found once. The chain recombines TRBV30 with TRBJ1-1; 8 nucleotides align to TRBD1. CDR3 length: 12 residues. Trimming removed 8 bases from V and 4 bases from J; junction bases left unmatched: 6. Germline CDR1 reads GTSNPN; CDR2 reads SVGIG (reference sequence). As DNA, the CDR3 is TGTGCCCTGGACAGGGTGGTCACTGAAGCTTTCTTT. It codes for CALDRVVTEAFF.

The chain recombines TRBV19 with TRBJ2-1; the D is unclear. The CDR3 is 15 amino acids. In germline, CDR1 is LNHDA, CDR2 SQIVND (reference sequence). Trimming removed 6 bases at V and 0 bases at J, with 12 bases between. The chain's CDR3 is CASRVSYSSYNEQFF. In DNA, the CDR3 is TGTGCCAGTAGAGTTTCTTACAGCTCCTACAATGAGCAGTTCTTC.